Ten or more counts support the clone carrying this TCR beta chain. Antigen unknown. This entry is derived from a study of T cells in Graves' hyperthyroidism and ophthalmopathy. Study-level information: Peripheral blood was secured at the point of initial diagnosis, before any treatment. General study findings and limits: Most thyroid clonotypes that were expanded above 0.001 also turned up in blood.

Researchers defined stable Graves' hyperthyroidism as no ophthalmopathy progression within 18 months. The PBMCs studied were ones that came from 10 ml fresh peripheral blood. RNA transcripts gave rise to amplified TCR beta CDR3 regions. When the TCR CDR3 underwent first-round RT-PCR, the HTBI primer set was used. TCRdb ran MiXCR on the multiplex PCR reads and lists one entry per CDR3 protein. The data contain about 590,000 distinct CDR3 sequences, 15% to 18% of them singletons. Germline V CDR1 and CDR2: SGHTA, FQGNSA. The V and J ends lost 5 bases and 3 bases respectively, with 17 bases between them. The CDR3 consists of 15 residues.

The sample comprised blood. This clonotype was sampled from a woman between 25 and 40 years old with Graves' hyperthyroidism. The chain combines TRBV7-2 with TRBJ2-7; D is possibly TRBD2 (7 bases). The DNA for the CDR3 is TGTGCCAGCAGCAAAGGGAGGGACACGGTCTACGAGCAGTACTTC. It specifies CASSKGRDTVYEQYF.